This TCR beta chain came from a study of blood T cells in healthy people across ages. The V end lost 2 bases, the J end lost 1 base, and 17 bases lay between the germline ends. This CDR3 has 17 amino acids. The germline gives CDR1 LGHNA, CDR2 YSLEER. This clonotype has ten or more counts. What it binds is not known. Study-level points and caveats: Both higher diversity and more naive CD4+ cells marked long-lived donors when set against aged donors. TCR beta diversity, measured per million T cells, fell in a roughly linear way with age.

Alongside a J-beta primer mix, a sample-barcoded 5' primer served in a second PCR lasting roughly 7 to 11 cycles. TCRdb itself ran the 5' RACE reads through MiXCR, one entry per CDR3 protein. The sample includes fewer than 2,000,000 distinct CDR3 sequences, roughly 43% seen only once; the top ten take roughly 24%. Every donor contributed about 10 milliliters of peripheral blood by blood draw. The sequenced sample consisted of blood. This receptor was obtained from a human donor in good health. This rearrangement joins TRBV4-3 to TRBJ1-2; no clear D gene. The CDR3 region is CASSQTRALSVNYGYTF. The CDR3, as DNA: TGCGCCAGCAGCCAAACACGGGCCCTCTCCGTTAACTATGGCTACACCTTC.